This TCR beta chain was captured in a study of T-cell memory formation after mild COVID-19. Study-wide results and limits: Certain responding clones were present in pre-infection memory, suggesting participation of cross-reactive memory.

This CDR3 region has 15 residues. With 4 bases removed from V and 0 bases from J, the gap between germline ends came to 13 bases. Germline V gene data show CDR1 as MNHNY and CDR2 as SVGAGI (reference sequence). With constant-segment primers, 5'RACE yielded cDNA libraries of TCR alpha and TCR beta that carried sample barcodes and UMIs. TCRdb reanalysed the 5' RACE reads using MiXCR and keeps one entry per CDR3 protein. This table holds about 150,000 distinct CDR3 sequences, 10% to 15% found once. In its sample, this clonotype was seen a few times. Its antigen is unidentified. Input material: PBMCs or a T cell subset sorted from them (not recorded which). J is TRBJ2-7 and V is TRBV6-6, with a possible D match to TRBD2 (5 bases). This TCR was recovered from a young man who had mild COVID-19 (a few samples of this study predate the infection). Cell type and time point are not known. The CDR3 bases are TGTGCCAGCAGTTCGGCCCAGCGGAGCTCCTACGAGCAGTACTTC. Translation: CASSSAQRSSYEQYF.